This record looks at one TCR beta chain sequence and its context. What it recognizes is unknown. This specimen comes from a study of cytomegalovirus exposure and HLA in healthy donors. Study-level points and caveats: For most subjects, TCR beta sequences were reported to predict HLA-A and HLA-B alleles with accuracy. In an earlier analysis, most TCR beta V segments were productive about 87% or about 30% of the time. There were some V segments, including TRBV6-2 and TRBV6-3, excluded as indistinguishable.

Germline trimming cut 0 bases from V and 9 bases from J; bases unmatched to any gene: 6. The CDR3 contains 15 residues. Per the germline V gene, CDR1 is SGHRS and CDR2 is YFSETQ. 60 Vbeta and 13 Jbeta primers were used in PCR. Profiled with immunoSEQ multiplex PCR; TCRdb holds only in-frame clones, not every one. The table records around 160,000 clones, roughly 80% of them present only once. Specimen: PBMCs. This receptor was taken from a woman aged 40 to 50 in good health and CMV-seropositive. J is TRBJ2-1 and V is TRBV5-1; TRBD2 agrees at 10 bases. The CDR3 reads CASSLVAGGLFEQFF. In nucleotides, the CDR3 is TGCGCCAGCAGCTTGGTAGCGGGGGGTTTGTTTGAGCAGTTCTTC.